These 2 T cell receptor beta chains share one sample of origin, sequenced in a study of response to subunit inactivated influenza vaccine. TCRdb ran MiXCR on the RT-PCR reads and lists one entry per CDR3 protein. The table lists around 190,000 distinct CDR3 sequences, about 9% of them singletons. The sequenced sample was non-naive T cells sorted from PBMCs, obtained on the day of vaccination. These receptors came from a man aged 50 or older who received an inactivated influenza vaccine.

This clonotype was seen many times. J is TRBJ1-1 and V is TRBV7-2; D is unresolved. The CDR3 length is 16 residues. Per the germline V gene, CDR1 is SGHTA and CDR2 is FQGNSA. Trimming cost V 4 bases and J 0 bases, with 15 bases left between them. CDR3 sequence (DNA): TGTGCCAGCAGCTCCGTTGGCAGCCTCATGAACACTGAAGCTTTCTTT. Its translation is CASSSVGSLMNTEAFF.

The rearrangement uses TRBV7-8 and TRBJ2-3, with 7 bases fitting TRBD2. The CDR3 loop spans 15 amino acids. The germline CDR1 and CDR2 sequences are SGHVS and FQNEAQ. Losses at the gene ends were 5 bases for V and 2 bases for J; bases not matched to a gene: 7. CDR3 nucleotides: TGTGCCAGCAGCGGTAAGCGGGGTGACACAGATACGCAGTATTTT. It is translated as CASSGKRGDTDTQYF.